Only one count was recorded for the clone carrying this TCR beta chain. Measured with immunoSEQ multiplex PCR; TCRdb has only the in-frame clones, and not every one. The data show 25,000 to 30,000 clones, roughly nine tenths seen once. The data are from a study of PD-1 and CTLA-4 blockade in melanoma. The V gene's germline CDR1 is SGHDN and CDR2 FVKESK. V lost 1 base, J lost 2 bases, and 7 bases stayed unmatched. CDR3 length: 16 amino acids. This receptor was obtained from a human donor with melanoma. The chain combines TRBV14 with TRBJ1-1; TRBD1 matches at 7 bases. The sequences come from CD8+ T cells from peripheral blood, collected before anti-PD-1 treatment. The CDR3 here is CASSQGGGTANTEAFF. The CDR3 DNA reads TGTGCCAGCAGCCAAGGGGGCGGGACAGCAAACACTGAAGCTTTCTTT.